The 6 T cell receptor beta chains presented below share a single source sample, sequenced in a study of blood T cell repertoires in COVID-19. Produced via immunoSEQ multiplex PCR; TCRdb's table is partial and in-frame only. The sample records roughly 200,000 clones, over 75% being singletons. Material: peripheral blood. Receptor source: a man older than 75 with acute or convalescent COVID-19.

The rearrangement links TRBV7-3 to TRBJ2-5, with a possible D match to TRBD2 (5 bases). The length of the CDR3 is 14 residues. The germline V gene encodes CDR1 SGHTA and CDR2 FQGTGA. The germline V and J ends were trimmed by 5 bases and 5 bases, with 15 bases remaining between them. The CDR3 spells CASSHFGDGETQYF. CDR3 coding DNA: TGTGCCAGCAGCCATTTCGGGGATGGGGAGACCCAGTACTTC.

This chain uses TRBV6-4 with TRBJ2-2; D ambiguous. V lost 4 bases and J lost 1, with 7 bases in between. The CDR3 runs to 14 residues. Germline assignment: CDR1 MRHNA and CDR2 SNTAGT. CDR3 sequence reads: CASSALWNTGELFF. Here the CDR3 DNA reads TGTGCCAGCAGTGCGTTGTGGAACACCGGGGAGCTGTTTTTT.

The J gene is TRBJ2-7, the V gene TRBV21-1; the table names TRBD2, a call not compared with the DNA. TRBV21-1 is given as a pseudogene. This CDR3 has 23 amino acids. The CDR3 loop is CASSKVFSFVVNPPREIPGEQYF. CDR3 DNA: TGTGCCAGCAGCAAAGTATTTTCCTTTGTTGTTAATCCCCCGCGGGAGATTCCTGGCGAGCAGTACTTC.

The chain links TRBV7-9 to TRBJ2-3; 7 bases map to TRBD1. CDR3 length: 13 amino acids. V shed 3 bases and J 4 bases; nucleotides not matched to a gene: 1. Germline loops: CDR1 SEHNR, CDR2 FQNEAQ (reference sequence). CDR3 region: CASSFGTADTQYF. In DNA form, the CDR3 reads TGTGCCAGCAGCTTCGGGACAGCAGATACGCAGTATTTT.

V gene TRBV7-9 combines with J gene TRBJ2-3; D possibly corresponds to TRBD1 (6 bases). V was clipped by 7 bases and J by 2 bases, with 13 bases between them. The length of the CDR3 is 14 residues. The germline V gene encodes CDR1 SEHNR and CDR2 FQNEAQ (reference sequence). The CDR3 sequence is CASTGKGDTDTQYF. CDR3 nucleotide sequence: TGTGCCAGCACCGGGAAGGGGGACACAGATACGCAGTATTTT.

CDR3 in amino acids: CASSQRGAGASTDTQYF. As DNA, the CDR3 is TGTGCCAGCAGCCAGCGGGGAGCGGGAGCTAGCACAGATACGCAGTATTTT. The gene calls are TRBV9 and TRBJ2-3; 8 bases map to TRBD2. V trimming: 4 bases; J trimming: 0 bases; junction bases outside the gene matches: 10. In germline, CDR1 is SGDLS, CDR2 YYNGEE. The CDR3 loop spans 17 amino acids.